Following are 4 T cell receptor beta chains from one sample sequenced in a study of regulatory T cells in long-lasting Graves disease. Specified time point: newly diagnosed GD, antithyroid drugs for less than 3 months. Researchers made the TCR library from RNA that was extracted from PBMCs. Arm-PCR of CDR3 regions and iRepertoire HTBI primers were the basis on which TCR beta libraries were built. TCRdb reprocessed the multiplex PCR reads via MiXCR and lists one record per CDR3 protein. The sample yields hundreds of thousands of distinct CDR3 sequences, 16% seen once. These same records also appear under a second study, on T cells in Graves' hyperthyroidism and ophthalmopathy.

The input for sequencing was peripheral blood mononuclear cells (PBMCs), taken at new diagnosis, from a patient treated with antithyroid drugs. All receptors come from a woman aged 25-40 years with Graves disease.

This chain connects TRBV5-6 to TRBJ1-2; D is ambiguous. Germline V lookup: CDR1 SGHDT, CDR2 YYEEEE. CDR3 size: 15 residues. V was pared by 0 bases and J by 0 bases, with 9 bases between. The CDR3 region is CASSLGIGTNYGYTF. The CDR3 nucleotides are TGTGCCAGCAGCTTGGGGATCGGGACTAACTATGGCTACACCTTC.

This clonotype was seen ten or more times. The chain uses TRBV27 and TRBJ1-5; no clear D gene. Germline V gene lookup returns CDR1 MNHEY and CDR2 SMNVEV (reference sequence). Trimming pared 2 bases from V and 0 bases from J, leaving 5 bases between. There are 14 residues in the CDR3. This CDR3 is CASSLRFSNQPQHF. The CDR3 nucleotides are TGTGCCAGCAGTTTACGTTTTAGCAATCAGCCCCAGCATTTT.

This rearrangement joins TRBV18 to TRBJ2-3; D may be TRBD1 (5 bases). Trimming took 6 bases from V and 4 from J, leaving 11 bases between them. The germline V gene has CDR1 KGHSH and CDR2 LQKENI. The CDR3 contains 13 residues. The CDR3 here is CASSSGLSDTQYF. The CDR3 DNA follows: TGTGCCAGCTCGTCAGGGTTATCAGATACGCAGTATTTT.

This clonotype was found many times. V and J are TRBV7-9 and TRBJ1-1; TRBD1 might be the D (6 bases). The CDR3 is 14 residues long. CDR1 SEHNR and CDR2 FQNEAQ come from the germline V gene (reference sequence). The V gene lost 0 bases and the J gene lost 8 bases, with 13 bases spanning the gap. The CDR3 loop is CASSLASGAGEAFF. The CDR3 DNA is TGTGCCAGCAGCTTAGCGTCAGGGGCGGGCGAAGCTTTCTTT.